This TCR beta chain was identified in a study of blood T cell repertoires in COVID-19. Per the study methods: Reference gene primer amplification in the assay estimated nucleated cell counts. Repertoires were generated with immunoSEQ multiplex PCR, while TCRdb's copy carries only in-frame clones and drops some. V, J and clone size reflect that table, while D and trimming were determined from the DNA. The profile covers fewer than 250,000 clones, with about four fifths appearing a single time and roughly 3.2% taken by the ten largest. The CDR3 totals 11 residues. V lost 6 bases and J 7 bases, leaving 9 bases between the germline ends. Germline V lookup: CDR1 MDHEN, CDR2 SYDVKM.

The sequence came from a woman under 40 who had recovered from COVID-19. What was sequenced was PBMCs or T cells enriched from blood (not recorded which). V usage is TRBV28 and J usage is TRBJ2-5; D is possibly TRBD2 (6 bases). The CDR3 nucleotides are TGTGCCAGCAGCTGGAGGGGGACCCAGTACTTC. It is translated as CASSWRGTQYF.